This passage covers 5 T cell receptor beta chains from one sample sequenced in a study of blood T cell repertoires in COVID-19. Sequencing used immunoSEQ multiplex PCR; TCRdb keeps in-frame clones, though not all of them. The sample has 150,000 or so clones; about 80% are singletons. Sequenced sample: peripheral blood. The receptor source for this set is a human donor in a cohort sampled during active COVID-19.

This chain uses TRBV19 with TRBJ1-2; D is possibly TRBD1 (6 bases). This CDR3 has 11 residues. Trimming left V 8 bases short and J 4 bases short, with 8 bases between. Germline assignment: CDR1 LNHDA and CDR2 SQIVND (reference sequence). The chain's CDR3 is CASGQTYGYTF. In nucleotides, the CDR3 is TGTGCCAGTGGACAGACCTATGGCTACACCTTC.

The chain has TRBV30 and TRBJ2-7; D perhaps matches TRBD1 (6 bases). Per germline, CDR1 GTSNPN and CDR2 SVGIG (reference sequence). The CDR3 has 13 amino acids. Deletions cut 1 base from V and 0 bases from J, with 7 bases between. The CDR3 region has the DNA TGTGCCTGGAGTGAGGACAGCTCCTACGAGCAGTACTTC. Translation gives CAWSEDSSYEQYF.

This chain links TRBV12-3 or TRBV12-4 with TRBJ1-2; D gene ambiguous. V lost 4 bases to trimming and J lost 3 bases, with 3 bases between them. The CDR3 is 11 residues long. Written as DNA, the CDR3 is TGTGCCAGCAGTTCTGACTATGGCTACACCTTC. Translation: CASSSDYGYTF.

This clone turned up a few times. The chain has TRBV4-1 and TRBJ2-2; 10 bases map to TRBD2. V lost 1 base, J lost 2 bases, and 4 bases stayed unmatched. Germline V lookup: CDR1 MGHRA, CDR2 YSYEKL. The CDR3 sequence is 17 residues long. Here the CDR3 reads CASSQVGLAANTGELFF. DNA for the CDR3: TGCGCCAGCAGCCAAGTTGGACTAGCGGCAAACACCGGGGAGCTGTTTTTT.

The CDR3 region is CASRPTGIHGYTF. CDR3 nucleotides: TGTGCCAGCAGGCCTACAGGTATTCATGGCTACACCTTC. The gene calls are TRBV28 and TRBJ1-2; maybe TRBD1 (5 bases). Germline V gives CDR1 MDHEN, CDR2 SYDVKM. Between the trimmed V and J ends, which lost 6 bases and 6 bases, there was a span of 14 bases. The CDR3 extends over 13 amino acids.